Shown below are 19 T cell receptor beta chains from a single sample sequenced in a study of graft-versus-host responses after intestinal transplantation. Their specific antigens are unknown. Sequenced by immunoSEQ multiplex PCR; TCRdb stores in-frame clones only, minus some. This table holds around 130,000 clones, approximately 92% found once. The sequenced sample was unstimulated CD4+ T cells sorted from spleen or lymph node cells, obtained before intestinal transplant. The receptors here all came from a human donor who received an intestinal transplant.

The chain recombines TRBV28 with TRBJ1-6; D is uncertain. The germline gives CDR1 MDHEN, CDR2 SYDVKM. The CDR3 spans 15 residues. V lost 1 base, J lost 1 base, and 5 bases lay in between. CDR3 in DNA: TGTGCCAGCAGTTTATCAGAGTCCTATAATTCACCCCTCCACTTT. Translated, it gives CASSLSESYNSPLHF.

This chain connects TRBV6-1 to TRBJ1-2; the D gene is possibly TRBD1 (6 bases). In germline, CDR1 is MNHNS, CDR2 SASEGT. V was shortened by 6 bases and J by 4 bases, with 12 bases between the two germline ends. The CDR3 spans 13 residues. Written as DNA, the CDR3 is TGTGCCAGCAGGACAGGTCCGCTCTATGGCTACACCTTC. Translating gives CASRTGPLYGYTF.

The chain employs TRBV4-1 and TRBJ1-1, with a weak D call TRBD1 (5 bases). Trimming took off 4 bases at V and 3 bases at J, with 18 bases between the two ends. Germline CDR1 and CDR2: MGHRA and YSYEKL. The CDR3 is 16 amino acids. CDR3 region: CASSRGGREWDTEAFF. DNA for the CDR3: TGCGCCAGCAGCCGGGGGGGAAGGGAGTGGGACACTGAAGCTTTCTTT.

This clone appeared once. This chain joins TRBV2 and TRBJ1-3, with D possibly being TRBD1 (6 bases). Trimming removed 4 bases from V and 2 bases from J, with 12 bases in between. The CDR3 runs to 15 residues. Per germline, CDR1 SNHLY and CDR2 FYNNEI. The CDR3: CASSVGGQTGNTIYF. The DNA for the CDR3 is TGTGCCAGCAGTGTAGGAGGACAGACTGGAAACACCATATATTTT.

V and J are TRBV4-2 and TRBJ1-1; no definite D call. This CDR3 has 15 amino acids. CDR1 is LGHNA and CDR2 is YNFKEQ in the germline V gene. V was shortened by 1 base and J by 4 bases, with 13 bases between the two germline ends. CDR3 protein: CASSQAEVPSTEAFF. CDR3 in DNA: TGTGCCAGCAGCCAAGCTGAGGTCCCCAGCACTGAAGCTTTCTTT.

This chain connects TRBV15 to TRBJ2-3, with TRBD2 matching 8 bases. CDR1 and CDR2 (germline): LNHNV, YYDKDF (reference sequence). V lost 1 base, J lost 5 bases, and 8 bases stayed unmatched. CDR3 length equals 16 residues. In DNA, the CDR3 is TGTGCCACCAGCAGAGCTGAGGGACTAGTGGGAGATACGCAGTATTTT. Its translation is CATSRAEGLVGDTQYF.

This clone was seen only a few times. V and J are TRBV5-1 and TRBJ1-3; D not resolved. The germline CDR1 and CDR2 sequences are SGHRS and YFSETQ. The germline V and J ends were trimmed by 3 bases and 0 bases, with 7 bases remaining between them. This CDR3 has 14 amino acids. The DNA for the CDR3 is TGCGCCAGCAGCTCCGGGCCCTCTGGAAACACCATATATTTT. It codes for CASSSGPSGNTIYF.

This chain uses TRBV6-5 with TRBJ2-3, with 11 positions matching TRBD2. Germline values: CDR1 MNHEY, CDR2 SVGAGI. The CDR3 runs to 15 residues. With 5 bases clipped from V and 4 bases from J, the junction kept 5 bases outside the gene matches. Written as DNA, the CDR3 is TGTGCCAGCAGTAAGACTAGCGGGGAGTCAGATACGCAGTATTTT. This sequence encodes CASSKTSGESDTQYF.

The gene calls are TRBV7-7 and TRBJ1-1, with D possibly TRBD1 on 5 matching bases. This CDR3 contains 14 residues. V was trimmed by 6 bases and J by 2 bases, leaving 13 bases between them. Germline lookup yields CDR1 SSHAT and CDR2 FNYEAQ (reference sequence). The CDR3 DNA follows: TGTGCCAGCAGGCACAAAGACAGCAACACTGAAGCTTTCTTT. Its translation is CASRHKDSNTEAFF.

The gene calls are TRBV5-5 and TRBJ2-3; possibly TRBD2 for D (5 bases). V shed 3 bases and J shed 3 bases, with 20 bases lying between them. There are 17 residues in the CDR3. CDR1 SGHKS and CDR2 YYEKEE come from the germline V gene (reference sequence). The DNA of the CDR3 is TGTGCCAGCAGCTGGGCGGCTACTAGAGGGAATACAGATACGCAGTATTTT. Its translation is CASSWAATRGNTDTQYF.

In nucleotides, the CDR3 is TGCGCCAGCAGCTCGTCTTTAGGACAGGGGCCCTACACCGGGGAGCTGTTTTTT. Translating gives CASSSSLGQGPYTGELFF. The chain has TRBV5-1 and TRBJ2-2; 9 bases are a match to TRBD1. The CDR3 is 18 amino acids. The V and J ends lost 3 bases and 3 bases, in that order; junction bases with no gene match: 12. The germline V gene has CDR1 SGHRS and CDR2 YFSETQ.

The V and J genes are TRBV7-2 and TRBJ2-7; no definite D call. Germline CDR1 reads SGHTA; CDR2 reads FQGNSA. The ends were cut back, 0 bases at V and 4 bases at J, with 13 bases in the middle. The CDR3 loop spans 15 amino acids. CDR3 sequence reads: CASSLAPGRLYEQYF. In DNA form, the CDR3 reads TGTGCCAGCAGCTTAGCCCCCGGACGGCTATACGAGCAGTACTTC.

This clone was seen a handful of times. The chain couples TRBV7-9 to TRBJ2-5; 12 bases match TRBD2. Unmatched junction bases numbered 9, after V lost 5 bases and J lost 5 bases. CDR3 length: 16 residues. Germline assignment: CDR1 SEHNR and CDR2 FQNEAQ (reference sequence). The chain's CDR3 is CASSDSSGGAWETQYF. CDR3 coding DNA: TGTGCCAGCAGCGACTCTAGCGGGGGGGCCTGGGAGACCCAGTACTTC.

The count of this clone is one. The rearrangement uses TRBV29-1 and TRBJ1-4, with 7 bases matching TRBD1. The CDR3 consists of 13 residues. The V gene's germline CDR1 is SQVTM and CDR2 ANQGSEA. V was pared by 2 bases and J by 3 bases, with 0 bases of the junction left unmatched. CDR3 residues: CSVEQGANEKLFF. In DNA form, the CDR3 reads TGCAGCGTTGAACAGGGGGCTAATGAAAAACTGTTTTTT.

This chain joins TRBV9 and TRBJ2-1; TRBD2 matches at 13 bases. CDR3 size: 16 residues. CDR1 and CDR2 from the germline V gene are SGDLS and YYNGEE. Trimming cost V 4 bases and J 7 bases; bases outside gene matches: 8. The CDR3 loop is CASSQRGTSGANEQFF. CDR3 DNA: TGTGCCAGCAGCCAACGAGGGACTAGCGGGGCTAATGAGCAGTTCTTC. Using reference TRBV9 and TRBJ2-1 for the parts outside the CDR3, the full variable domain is DSGVTQTPKHLITATGQRVTLRCSPRSGDLSVYWYQQSLDQGLQFLIQYYNGEERAKGNILERFSAQQFPDLHSELNLSSLELGDSALYFCASSQRGTSGANEQFFGPGTRLTVL.

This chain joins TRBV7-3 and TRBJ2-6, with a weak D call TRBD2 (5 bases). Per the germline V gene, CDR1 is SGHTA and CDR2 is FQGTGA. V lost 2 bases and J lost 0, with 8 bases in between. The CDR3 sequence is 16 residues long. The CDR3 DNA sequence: TGTGCCAGCAGCTTAGGAGGCACCTCTGGGGCCAACGTCCTGACTTTC. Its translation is CASSLGGTSGANVLTF.

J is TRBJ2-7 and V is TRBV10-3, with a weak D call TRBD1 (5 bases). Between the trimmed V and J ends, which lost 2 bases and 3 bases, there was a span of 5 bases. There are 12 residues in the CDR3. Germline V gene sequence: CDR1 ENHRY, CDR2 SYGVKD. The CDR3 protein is CAISEQGYEQYF. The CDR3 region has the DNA TGTGCCATCAGTGAGCAGGGCTACGAGCAGTACTTC.

The CDR3 region has the DNA TGTGCCAGCAGCGTAGGCGCGGGGGTCACAGATACGCAGTATTTT. The encoded protein is CASSVGAGVTDTQYF. The chain combines TRBV9 with TRBJ2-3; 7 nucleotides agree with TRBD2. Germline V lookup: CDR1 SGDLS, CDR2 YYNGEE. There are 15 residues in the CDR3. Germline trimming cut 0 bases from V and 2 bases from J; bases unmatched to any gene: 3.

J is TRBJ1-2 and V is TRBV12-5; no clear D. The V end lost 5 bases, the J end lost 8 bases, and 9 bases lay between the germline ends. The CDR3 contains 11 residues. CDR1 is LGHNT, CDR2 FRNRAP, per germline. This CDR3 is CASGPESGYTF. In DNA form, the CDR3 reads TGTGCTAGTGGTCCGGAAAGCGGCTACACCTTC.